This T cell receptor beta chain came from a study of T cells in Graves' hyperthyroidism and ophthalmopathy. Whole-study results and caveats: Blood also carried most thyroid clonotypes expanded above 0.001.

This clonotype was seen ten or more times. Its antigen is undetermined. Uncontrolled infection, other autoimmune disease, pregnancy or lactation disqualified patients from enrolment. Used for diagnoses were clinical symptoms, serum thyroxine and TRAb, thyroid ultrasound and orbital computed tomography. The CDR3 is made up of 16 amino acids. Trimming at V came to 2 bases and at J to 7 bases, leaving 11 bases not matched to a gene. Germline CDR1 is ENHRY and CDR2 is SYGVKD. RNA transcripts provided the source from which TCR beta CDR3 regions were amplified. The TCR CDR3 was amplified in a first-round RT-PCR using the HTBI primer set. Each CDR3 protein is one row after TCRdb ran MiXCR on the multiplex PCR reads. The repertoire consists of under 300,000 distinct CDR3 sequences, with roughly 13% occurring once and the leading ten covering roughly 8.5%.

This rearrangement joins TRBV10-3 to TRBJ1-2, with 9 bases aligning to TRBD1. This sequence originates from a woman aged 25 to 39 with Graves' hyperthyroidism that later progressed to Graves' ophthalmopathy. Material for sequencing was blood. This CDR3 reads CAISEGARDRVAGYTF. The DNA for the CDR3 is TGTGCCATCAGTGAGGGGGCCCGGGACAGGGTTGCTGGCTACACCTTC.